A selection of T cell receptor beta chains follows, all from one sample in a study of blood T cell repertoires in COVID-19. TCRdb's table, derived via immunoSEQ multiplex PCR, lists solely in-frame clones and lacks some. The data hold 150,000 to 200,000 clones, with 85% to 90% observed a single time. What was sequenced was peripheral blood. Receptor source: a man aged 35 to 55 with active or convalescent COVID-19. Both conserved end residues are part of each CDR3. Each record gives: J gene, CDR3 length, clone size, D gene, V gene, CDR3 DNA, CDR3 protein. The D gene is left open where the match is weak. Where a row states a size, it is once, few, many or the class of an expanded clone; other rows omit it.

j_call: TRBJ2-7; cdr3_length: 12; clone_size: NA; d_call: TRBD1; v_call: TRBV28; cdr3_nt: TGTGCCAGCAGTTCCGGACAGGTCGAGCAGTACTTC; cdr3_aa: CASSSGQVEQYF
j_call: TRBJ1-2; cdr3_length: 13; clone_size: NA; d_call: NA; v_call: TRBV6-4; cdr3_nt: TGTGCCAGCAGTGAGGTATCGGGGGATGGCTACACCTTC; cdr3_aa: CASSEVSGDGYTF
j_call: TRBJ1-6; cdr3_length: 14; clone_size: NA; d_call: TRBD1; v_call: TRBV7-2; cdr3_nt: TGTGCCAGCAGCTACAGGGGTTGGAATTCACCCCTCCACTTT; cdr3_aa: CASSYRGWNSPLHF
j_call: TRBJ2-3; cdr3_length: 13; clone_size: NA; d_call: NA; v_call: TRBV28; cdr3_nt: TGTGCCAGCGGCGGAGTGAGCACAGATACGCAGTATTTT; cdr3_aa: CASGGVSTDTQYF
j_call: TRBJ2-7; cdr3_length: 15; clone_size: NA; d_call: NA; v_call: TRBV5-1; cdr3_nt: TGCGCCAGCAGCTTGTTAACAGGAGAAATCTACGAGCAGTACTTC; cdr3_aa: CASSLLTGEIYEQYF
j_call: TRBJ2-1; cdr3_length: 13; clone_size: NA; d_call: NA; v_call: TRBV7-9; cdr3_nt: TGTGCCAGCAGCTTAACAGCCGTAAATAAGCAGTTCTTC; cdr3_aa: CASSLTAVNKQFF
j_call: TRBJ2-3; cdr3_length: 14; clone_size: NA; d_call: TRBD2; v_call: TRBV30; cdr3_nt: TGTGCCATCTCGGGACTAGCTCGCTCGGATACGCAGTATTTT; cdr3_aa: CAISGLARSDTQYF
j_call: TRBJ2-3; cdr3_length: 16; clone_size: NA; d_call: TRBD2; v_call: TRBV19; cdr3_nt: TGTGCCAGTAGTATGGATAGCGGGGGGGGCACAGATACGCAGTATTTT; cdr3_aa: CASSMDSGGGTDTQYF
j_call: TRBJ2-1; cdr3_length: 15; clone_size: NA; d_call: TRBD1; v_call: TRBV7-2; cdr3_nt: TGTGCCAGCAGCTTTAGTAGGGGGCAATACAATGAGCAGTTCTTC; cdr3_aa: CASSFSRGQYNEQFF
j_call: TRBJ2-1; cdr3_length: 11; clone_size: NA; d_call: NA; v_call: TRBV28; cdr3_nt: TGTGCCAGCAGATCCTCCCTCGGGCAGTTCTTC; cdr3_aa: CASRSSLGQFF
j_call: TRBJ2-5; cdr3_length: 16; clone_size: NA; d_call: NA; v_call: TRBV7-2; cdr3_nt: TGTGCCAGCAGCTTAGTGGGGGTTGCGGGGCGGGAGACCCAGTACTTC; cdr3_aa: CASSLVGVAGRETQYF
j_call: TRBJ1-2; cdr3_length: 16; clone_size: NA; d_call: TRBD1; v_call: TRBV7-6; cdr3_nt: TGTGCCAGCAGCTTAGGGGACAGGGCTTCTAGCTATGGCTACACCTTC; cdr3_aa: CASSLGDRASSYGYTF
j_call: TRBJ1-6; cdr3_length: 18; clone_size: NA; d_call: TRBD1; v_call: TRBV18; cdr3_nt: TGTGCCAGCTCCCGCTCCGGGACAGGGGAAATCCAAGGATCACCCCTCCACTTT; cdr3_aa: CASSRSGTGEIQGSPLHF
j_call: TRBJ1-1; cdr3_length: 14; clone_size: NA; d_call: TRBD1; v_call: TRBV5-4; cdr3_nt: TGTGCCAGCAGCACACAGGGGGCGGGTACTGAAGCTTTCTTT; cdr3_aa: CASSTQGAGTEAFF
j_call: TRBJ1-1; cdr3_length: 13; clone_size: NA; d_call: TRBD1; v_call: TRBV5-1; cdr3_nt: TGCGCCAGCAGCTTGGACAGGGGGTCTGAAGCTTTCTTT; cdr3_aa: CASSLDRGSEAFF
j_call: TRBJ2-3; cdr3_length: 12; clone_size: NA; d_call: NA; v_call: TRBV5-6; cdr3_nt: TGTGCCAGCAGCTTGGCCGCAGATACGCAGTATTTT; cdr3_aa: CASSLAADTQYF
j_call: TRBJ2-5; cdr3_length: 15; clone_size: NA; d_call: TRBD2; v_call: TRBV7-2; cdr3_nt: TGTGCCAGCAGCTCCCGGACTAGCGGGGGGGAGACCCAGTACTTC; cdr3_aa: CASSSRTSGGETQYF
j_call: TRBJ1-1; cdr3_length: 15; clone_size: NA; d_call: TRBD1; v_call: TRBV6-5; cdr3_nt: TGTGCCAGCAGTTACGGAAAGGGACAGAGATTTGAAGCTTTCTTT; cdr3_aa: CASSYGKGQRFEAFF
j_call: TRBJ2-1; cdr3_length: 16; clone_size: NA; d_call: NA; v_call: TRBV11-2; cdr3_nt: TGTGCCAGCAGCTTAGAAGGGCGGGTTCCCTACAATGAGCAGTTCTTC; cdr3_aa: CASSLEGRVPYNEQFF
j_call: TRBJ2-3; cdr3_length: 19; clone_size: NA; d_call: TRBD2; v_call: TRBV28; cdr3_nt: TGTGCCAGCAGTTTAAGAGGACTAGCGGGGAAGCTCGTCACAGATACGCAGTATTTT; cdr3_aa: CASSLRGLAGKLVTDTQYF
j_call: TRBJ2-5; cdr3_length: 15; clone_size: NA; d_call: TRBD2; v_call: TRBV2; cdr3_nt: TGTGCCAGCAACTGGGAACGGGGGGGACAAGAGACCCAGTACTTC; cdr3_aa: CASNWERGGQETQYF
j_call: TRBJ2-1; cdr3_length: 17; clone_size: once; d_call: TRBD2; v_call: TRBV24-1; cdr3_nt: TGTGCCACCAGTGATGATAGCGGGGGGGGACTTTTTGATGAGCAGTTCTTC; cdr3_aa: CATSDDSGGGLFDEQFF
j_call: TRBJ2-7; cdr3_length: 17; clone_size: once; d_call: TRBD1; v_call: TRBV3-1/TRBV3-2; cdr3_nt: TGTGCCAGCAGCTCCAGAGACCCGGGACAGCGACTCTACGAGCAGTACTTC; cdr3_aa: CASSSRDPGQRLYEQYF
j_call: TRBJ1-2; cdr3_length: 18; clone_size: NA; d_call: NA; v_call: TRBV13; cdr3_nt: TGTGCCAGCAGCTTAGATCCCCTCTTGGGGGGGTCGCACTATGGCTACACCTTC; cdr3_aa: CASSLDPLLGGSHYGYTF
j_call: TRBJ2-1; cdr3_length: 17; clone_size: NA; d_call: NA; v_call: TRBV7-9; cdr3_nt: TGTGCCAGCAGCTTAATGGGATACTCGGGAGCCTACAATGAGCAGTTCTTC; cdr3_aa: CASSLMGYSGAYNEQFF
j_call: TRBJ2-2; cdr3_length: 15; clone_size: NA; d_call: TRBD2; v_call: TRBV28; cdr3_nt: TGTGCCAGCAGTCCCCAAATAGCGGGAGGCGGGGAGCTGTTTTTT; cdr3_aa: CASSPQIAGGGELFF
j_call: TRBJ1-4; cdr3_length: 17; clone_size: NA; d_call: TRBD1; v_call: TRBV19; cdr3_nt: TGTGCCAGTAGCCAACTGGCAGGGGGATATACTAATGAAAAACTGTTTTTT; cdr3_aa: CASSQLAGGYTNEKLFF
j_call: TRBJ1-2; cdr3_length: 16; clone_size: NA; d_call: NA; v_call: TRBV6-4; cdr3_nt: TGTGCCAGCAACAAGCCAGGGAAGAAAACCAGCTATGGCTACACCTTC; cdr3_aa: CASNKPGKKTSYGYTF
j_call: TRBJ2-7; cdr3_length: 15; clone_size: NA; d_call: NA; v_call: TRBV12-1; cdr3_nt: TGTGCCAGCAGCTCTAGCGGTAATAGCTCCTACGAGCAGTACTTC; cdr3_aa: CASSSSGNSSYEQYF
j_call: TRBJ1-3; cdr3_length: 16; clone_size: NA; d_call: TRBD1; v_call: TRBV9; cdr3_nt: TGTGCCAGCAGCCCCCGGACAGGATCCTCTGGAAACACCATATATTTT; cdr3_aa: CASSPRTGSSGNTIYF
j_call: TRBJ2-7; cdr3_length: 16; clone_size: NA; d_call: NA; v_call: TRBV27; cdr3_nt: TGTGCCAGCAGCCACAGTAGCGGCGAGGTAACCTACGAGCAGTACTTC; cdr3_aa: CASSHSSGEVTYEQYF
j_call: TRBJ1-1; cdr3_length: 13; clone_size: once; d_call: NA; v_call: TRBV6-4; cdr3_nt: TGTGCCAGCAGCGCAGCGACGAACACTGAAGCTTTCTTT; cdr3_aa: CASSAATNTEAFF
j_call: TRBJ1-5; cdr3_length: 15; clone_size: NA; d_call: TRBD1; v_call: TRBV19; cdr3_nt: TGTGCCAGTAGTCCCGGGACAGGGTATAATCAGCCCCAGCATTTT; cdr3_aa: CASSPGTGYNQPQHF
j_call: TRBJ1-1; cdr3_length: 14; clone_size: NA; d_call: NA; v_call: TRBV28; cdr3_nt: TGTGCCAGCAGGTCTAGTATGGGTCACGCTGAAGCTTTCTTT; cdr3_aa: CASRSSMGHAEAFF
j_call: TRBJ1-5; cdr3_length: 14; clone_size: NA; d_call: NA; v_call: TRBV28; cdr3_nt: TGTGCCAGCAATGGGGGCGTATCGTCTCAGCCCCAGCATTTT; cdr3_aa: CASNGGVSSQPQHF
j_call: TRBJ2-3; cdr3_length: 14; clone_size: NA; d_call: NA; v_call: TRBV18; cdr3_nt: TGTGCCAGCTCACCTGGGGAGTGGGCAGATACGCAGTATTTT; cdr3_aa: CASSPGEWADTQYF
j_call: TRBJ1-5; cdr3_length: 13; clone_size: NA; d_call: NA; v_call: TRBV11-2; cdr3_nt: TGTGCCAGCAGCTTAGAAGGCGGTCAGCCCCAGCATTTT; cdr3_aa: CASSLEGGQPQHF
j_call: TRBJ1-1; cdr3_length: 12; clone_size: NA; d_call: NA; v_call: TRBV11-3; cdr3_nt: TGTGCCAGCAGCTTAGAAGGAGGGCTAGCTTTCTTT; cdr3_aa: CASSLEGGLAFF
j_call: TRBJ1-5; cdr3_length: 14; clone_size: NA; d_call: NA; v_call: TRBV24-1; cdr3_nt: TGTGCCACCAGCGCGGCGGGGAAGGTTCAGCCCCAGCATTTT; cdr3_aa: CATSAAGKVQPQHF
j_call: TRBJ2-1; cdr3_length: 15; clone_size: NA; d_call: TRBD1; v_call: TRBV6-4; cdr3_nt: TGTGCCAGCAGTGTAGGACAGGAATCCTACAATGAGCAGTTCTTC; cdr3_aa: CASSVGQESYNEQFF
j_call: TRBJ1-6; cdr3_length: 15; clone_size: few; d_call: NA; v_call: TRBV11-3; cdr3_nt: TGTGCCAGCAGCTTTAGATCTAGTCTTAATTCACCCCTCCACTTT; cdr3_aa: CASSFRSSLNSPLHF
j_call: TRBJ2-1; cdr3_length: 13; clone_size: NA; d_call: NA; v_call: TRBV6-1; cdr3_nt: TGTGCCAGCAGTGATCTGCTAGACAATGAGCAGTTCTTC; cdr3_aa: CASSDLLDNEQFF
j_call: TRBJ1-4; cdr3_length: 13; clone_size: NA; d_call: NA; v_call: TRBV12-3/TRBV12-4; cdr3_nt: TGTGCCAGCAGTTTAAGGGGGAATGAAAAACTGTTTTTT; cdr3_aa: CASSLRGNEKLFF
j_call: TRBJ2-7; cdr3_length: 14; clone_size: NA; d_call: NA; v_call: TRBV2; cdr3_nt: TGTGCCAGCCTATTGGGAGCAATAGGCGGCGAGCAGTACTTC; cdr3_aa: CASLLGAIGGEQYF
j_call: TRBJ1-1; cdr3_length: 18; clone_size: few; d_call: NA; v_call: TRBV19; cdr3_nt: TGTGCCAGTAGTATAATCACAGGCTCGGGGGGATTGAACACTGAAGCTTTCTTT; cdr3_aa: CASSIITGSGGLNTEAFF
j_call: TRBJ2-7; cdr3_length: 11; clone_size: NA; d_call: TRBD2; v_call: TRBV28; cdr3_nt: TGTGCCAGCACGGGGGGAGACGAGCAGTACTTC; cdr3_aa: CASTGGDEQYF
j_call: TRBJ1-2; cdr3_length: 13; clone_size: NA; d_call: NA; v_call: TRBV12-3/TRBV12-4; cdr3_nt: TGTGCCAGCAGTTTATTGCCAGACTATGGCTACACCTTC; cdr3_aa: CASSLLPDYGYTF
j_call: TRBJ1-4; cdr3_length: 14; clone_size: NA; d_call: NA; v_call: TRBV2; cdr3_nt: TGTGCCAGCAGACAGGACATATTAAATGAAAAACTGTTTTTT; cdr3_aa: CASRQDILNEKLFF
j_call: TRBJ1-3; cdr3_length: 16; clone_size: NA; d_call: TRBD1; v_call: TRBV19; cdr3_nt: TGTGCCAGTAGTTTTCTCCTGGGACAGGGGAGAAACACCATATATTTT; cdr3_aa: CASSFLLGQGRNTIYF